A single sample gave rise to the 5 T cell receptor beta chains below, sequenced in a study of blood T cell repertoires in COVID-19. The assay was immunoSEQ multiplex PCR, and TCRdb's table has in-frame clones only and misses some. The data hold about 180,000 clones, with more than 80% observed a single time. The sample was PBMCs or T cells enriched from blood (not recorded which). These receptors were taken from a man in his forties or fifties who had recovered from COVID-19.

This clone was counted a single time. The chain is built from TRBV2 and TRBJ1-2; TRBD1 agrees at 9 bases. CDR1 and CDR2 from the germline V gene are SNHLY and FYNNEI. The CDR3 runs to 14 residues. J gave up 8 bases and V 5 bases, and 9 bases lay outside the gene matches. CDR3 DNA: TGTGCCAGCAGTTCCGGACAGGGGCGGAGAGGCTACACCTTC. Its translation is CASSSGQGRRGYTF.

CDR3 protein: CASRGTGVGNTIYF. In nucleotides, the CDR3 is TGTGCCAGCAGAGGGACAGGGGTGGGAAACACCATATATTTT. The gene calls are TRBV6-5 and TRBJ1-3, with 10 bases aligning to TRBD1. Germline-derived CDR1 and CDR2 are MNHEY and SVGAGI. V trimming: 6 bases; J trimming: 4 bases; junction bases outside the gene matches: 3. The CDR3 is made up of 14 amino acids.

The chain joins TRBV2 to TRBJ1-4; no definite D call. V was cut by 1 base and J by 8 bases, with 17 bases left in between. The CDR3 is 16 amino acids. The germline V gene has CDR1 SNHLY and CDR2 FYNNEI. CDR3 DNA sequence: TGTGCCAGCAGTGAAGATGCCCCTTTAGTCTCCGAAAAACTGTTTTTT. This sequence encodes CASSEDAPLVSEKLFF.

CDR3 bases: TGTGCCAGCAGCCCAGGGCTAAGAAACACCATATATTTT. Translation gives CASSPGLRNTIYF. V and J are TRBV11-2 and TRBJ1-3; tentative D call: TRBD1 (5 bases). Germline loops: CDR1 SGHAT, CDR2 FQNNGV. The CDR3 is 13 amino acids. Deletions cut 5 bases from V and 5 bases from J, with 10 bases between. Filled out from reference TRBV11-2 and TRBJ1-3, the complete variable domain reads EAGVAQSPRYKIIEKRQSVAFWCNPISGHATLYWYQQILGQGPKLLIQFQNNGVVDDSQLPKDRFSAERLKGVDSTLKIQPAKLEDSAVYLCASSPGLRNTIYFGEGSWLTVV.

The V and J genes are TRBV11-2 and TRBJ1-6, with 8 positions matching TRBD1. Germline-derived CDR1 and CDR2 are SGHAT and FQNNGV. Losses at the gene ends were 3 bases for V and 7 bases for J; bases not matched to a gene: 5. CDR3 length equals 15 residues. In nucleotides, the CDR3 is TGTGCCAGCAGCTTTCAGGGGGCCGACAATTCACCCCTCCACTTT. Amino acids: CASSFQGADNSPLHF.